This T cell receptor (beta chain) emerged from a study of cytomegalovirus exposure and HLA in healthy donors. At the level of the study: Around 200 million T cells yielded roughly 100 million unique TCR beta sequences, as an earlier analysis found. Study-wide results and caveats: Three CMV-associated chains proved CMV antigen-specific in vitro.

The PCR had 60 Vbeta and 13 Jbeta primers. Data came from immunoSEQ multiplex PCR; TCRdb stores just in-frame clones and leaves some out. Of just under 95,000 clones in the sample, around 85% were seen once. V lost 3 bases to trimming and J lost 6 bases; unmatched junction nucleotides: 3. The CDR3 covers 15 residues. Germline CDR1 is LNHDA and CDR2 is SQIVND (reference sequence). With regard to this clone: Its antigen is as yet unknown.

The donors, nominally healthy at sampling, likely had unrecorded immune exposures. The chain carries TRBV19 and TRBJ2-1; 12 nucleotides match TRBD2. The sample taken for sequencing was PBMCs. The source is a girl aged 2 to 9 in good health and CMV-seropositive. The CDR3 DNA reads as TGTGCCAGTAGTATGCTGACTAGCGGGAGCAATGAGCAGTTCTTC. It is translated as CASSMLTSGSNEQFF.